This TCR beta chain was sequenced during a study of vaccination effects on CD4 cells after COVID-19. Some clones are missing from TCRdb's copy, which holds only in-frame ones; the method was immunoSEQ multiplex PCR. Of tens of thousands of clones listed, about 76% are singletons. This CDR3 region has 17 residues. The germline V gene has CDR1 SNHLY and CDR2 FYNNEI. Trimming cost V 2 bases and J 2 bases, with 16 bases left between them. As to this clone: Its matching antigen is unknown.

Before any sequencing was done, the ViraFEST assay used viral peptide pools to expand antigen-specific CD4+ T cells. CD4+ T cells were isolated after around ten days of culture. The healthy vaccine recipients, who had no prior SARS-CoV-2 infection, showed negative nucleocapsid antibodies. Peptides at around 9.9 ug/ml and IL-2 at about 10 IU/ml were added to a few million PBMC per well. The rearrangement joins TRBV2 to TRBJ2-4; the D gene is possibly TRBD1 (7 bases). Sequencing was performed on CD4+ T cells from PBMCs cultured with SARS-CoV-2 spike peptides, taken before COVID-19 vaccination. The sequence came from a human donor who received a COVID-19 vaccine. This CDR3 reads CASSEQGRGVSKNIQYF. In DNA, the CDR3 is TGTGCCAGCAGTGAACAGGGCAGGGGGGTTTCCAAAAACATTCAGTACTTC.